These 27 T cell receptor beta chains share one sample of origin, sequenced in a study of Graves' ophthalmopathy and Graves' hyperthyroidism. The study amplified TCR beta CDR3 regions using RNA transcripts. An opening RT-PCR round employed HTBI primers and preceded a second-round multiplex PCR. TCRdb ran MiXCR on the multiplex PCR reads and lists one entry per CDR3 protein. This sample has roughly 500,000 distinct CDR3 sequences; 13% to 15% occur once, and the top ten carry over 7.5%. Sequencing was carried out using blood. These receptors were obtained from a woman aged 25-40 years with Graves' ophthalmopathy.

This clonotype was found many times. The chain links TRBV18 to TRBJ2-5, with D perhaps TRBD1 (6 bases). Between the trimmed V and J ends, which lost 2 bases and 6 bases, there was a span of 13 bases. CDR3 length: 14 residues. The V gene's germline CDR1 is KGHSH and CDR2 LQKENI. The CDR3 region is CASSPTGLRKTQYF. CDR3 nucleotides: TGTGCCAGCTCACCAACAGGGCTAAGGAAGACCCAGTACTTC.

This clonotype was detected many times. The V call is TRBV25-1, the J call TRBJ1-5, with 8 bases fitting TRBD1. V dropped 1 base and J dropped 3; count of bases not matched to a gene: 8. Germline CDR1 MGHDK, CDR2 SYGVNS. CDR3 size: 17 residues. The CDR3 DNA reads TGTGCCAGCAGTGAATCAGGGACAGGAGCGGCCAATCAGCCCCAGCATTTT. The encoded protein is CASSESGTGAANQPQHF.

With regard to this clonotype: It is likely a read error, because the conserved phenylalanine at the end of the CDR3 is missing. The DNA is left out, because the CDR3 cannot be placed on it with certainty; the CDR3 is given as TCRdb lists it. CDR3 sequence reads: CATNPLGQGDVERNTEACY. The chain carries TRBV24-1 and TRBJ1-1; the listed D gene, TRBD1, was not tested against the DNA. Germline CDR1 KGHDR, CDR2 SFDVKD. The CDR3 is 19 amino acids long, termini counted.

This clonotype was found many times. This chain links TRBV3-1 with TRBJ2-7; D is undetermined. V dropped 5 bases and J dropped 3 bases, with 23 bases sitting between them. The CDR3 is 17 residues long. From germline, CDR1 is LGHDT and CDR2 YNNKEL (reference sequence). In DNA, the CDR3 is TGTGCCAGCAGCGAAGCCCCGCCGGGCCTACCTCTCTACGAGCAGTACTTC. This gives the protein CASSEAPPGLPLYEQYF.

This clonotype appeared many times. V gene TRBV30 combines with J gene TRBJ2-7; the D gene is possibly TRBD2 (5 bases). There are 12 residues in the CDR3. V was trimmed by 2 bases and J by 4 bases, leaving 9 bases between them. Germline assignment: CDR1 GTSNPN and CDR2 SVGIG (reference sequence). CDR3 loop: CAWSFGEYEQYF. The DNA of the CDR3 is TGTGCCTGGAGTTTCGGGGAATACGAGCAGTACTTC. Drawing the rest from reference TRBV30 and TRBJ2-7, the complete variable domain is SQTIHQWPATLVQPVGSPLSLECTVEGTSNPNLYWYRQAAGRGLQLLFYSVGIGQISSEVPQNLSASRPQDRQFILSSKKLLLSDSGFYLCAWSFGEYEQYFGPGTRLTVT.

This clonotype came up many times. The chain employs TRBV29-1 and TRBJ2-2; TRBD1 matches 7 bases. The CDR3 consists of 14 residues. The V gene's germline CDR1 is SQVTM and CDR2 ANQGSEA. Trimming at V came to 4 bases and at J to 6 bases, leaving 8 bases not matched to a gene. CDR3 nucleotide sequence: TGCAGCGTTGTTGACGGGACAGTCGCCGGGGAGCTGTTTTTT. It is translated as CSVVDGTVAGELFF.

This clonotype was observed many times. The chain combines TRBV10-3 with TRBJ2-7, with 9 bases identical to TRBD2. The CDR3 loop spans 15 amino acids. The V and J ends lost 7 bases and 3 bases, in that order; junction bases with no gene match: 10. Germline V CDR1 and CDR2: ENHRY, SYGVKD. The CDR3 DNA is TGTGCCATCACCCCCCGTTCTAGCGGGGACTACGAGCAGTACTTC. It is translated as CAITPRSSGDYEQYF.

This clonotype came up many times. V is TRBV30 and J is TRBJ1-2; 10 nucleotides line up with TRBD1. This CDR3 comprises 15 residues. The trim removed 0 bases at V and 6 bases at J, leaving 7 bases unmatched. Germline-derived CDR1 and CDR2 are GTSNPN and SVGIG (reference sequence). The CDR3 region has the DNA TGTGCCTGGAGTGTTCCCACCGGGACAGGGGATGGCTACACCTTC. Residues: CAWSVPTGTGDGYTF.

This clonotype was recorded at least ten times. The chain recombines TRBV6-5 with TRBJ1-1; TRBD1 matches 9 bases. This CDR3 contains 14 residues. With 3 bases clipped from V and 5 bases from J, the junction kept 4 bases outside the gene matches. Germline CDR1 is MNHEY and CDR2 is SVGAGI. CDR3 in amino acids: CASSYWTGDTEAFF. CDR3 nucleotide sequence: TGTGCCAGCAGTTATTGGACAGGGGATACTGAAGCTTTCTTT.

The table lists this clonotype with many counts. This chain links TRBV4-1 with TRBJ2-7, with TRBD2 matching 11 bases. The J segment lost 3 bases and the V segment lost 1 base, leaving 2 bases of the junction unmatched. From germline, CDR1 is MGHRA and CDR2 YSYEKL. This CDR3 comprises 15 residues. The CDR3 is CASSQVGTSGYEQYF. In DNA form, the CDR3 reads TGCGCCAGCAGCCAAGTCGGGACTAGCGGCTACGAGCAGTACTTC.

The chain has TRBV14 and TRBJ1-5; 9 nucleotides line up with TRBD1. In germline, CDR1 is SGHDN, CDR2 FVKESK. This CDR3 contains 14 residues. V was pared by 7 bases and J by 7 bases, with 8 bases of the junction left unmatched. The CDR3: CASTISGQGQPQHF. The CDR3 nucleotides read TGTGCCAGCACCATCTCGGGACAGGGCCAGCCCCAGCATTTT.

This clonotype was seen ten or more times. The rearrangement links TRBV27 to TRBJ1-6; no clear D. This CDR3 comprises 16 residues. Germline CDR1 is MNHEY and CDR2 is SMNVEV (reference sequence). The V and J ends lost 5 bases and 0 bases respectively, with 11 bases between them. CDR3 coding DNA: TGTGCCAGCAGTCCCAATTGGGGCTCCTATAATTCACCCCTCCACTTT. Its protein product is CASSPNWGSYNSPLHF.

This clonotype appeared many times. The CDR3 reads CASRGQPESAQYF. The CDR3 DNA is TGTGCCAGTCGAGGGCAGCCGGAATCTGCCCAGTACTTC. This chain joins TRBV19 and TRBJ2-5; possible D gene TRBD2, 5 bases. The V end was cut by 8 bases, the J end by 9 bases, with 19 bases between. CDR1 and CDR2 (germline): LNHDA, SQIVND (reference sequence). This CDR3 is built from 13 residues.

This clonotype turned up a few times. The chain recombines TRBV5-1 with TRBJ1-1, with 12 bases lining up with TRBD1. The trim removed 2 bases at V and 5 bases at J, leaving 13 bases unmatched. The germline gives CDR1 SGHRS, CDR2 YFSETQ. The CDR3 runs 18 residues. CDR3 protein: CASSFWGPRDRGLTEAFF. The CDR3 DNA follows: TGCGCCAGCAGCTTTTGGGGTCCCCGGGACAGGGGGCTTACTGAAGCTTTCTTT. Drawing the rest from reference TRBV5-1 and TRBJ1-1, the complete variable domain is KAGVTQTPRYLIKTRGQQVTLSCSPISGHRSVSWYQQTPGQGLQFLFEYFSETQRNKGNFPGRFSGRQFSNSRSEMNVSTLELGDSALYLCASSFWGPRDRGLTEAFFGQGTRLTVV.

There are many counts of this clonotype. This chain joins TRBV3-1 and TRBJ1-6; D gene uncertain. V was cut by 1 base and J by 6 bases, with 7 bases left in between. The CDR3 runs 14 residues. The germline gives CDR1 LGHDT, CDR2 YNNKEL (reference sequence). CDR3 in amino acids: CASSQGQLNSPLHF. The CDR3 DNA sequence: TGTGCCAGCAGCCAAGGGCAACTTAATTCACCCCTCCACTTT.

This clonotype was counted between two and nine times. The V call is TRBV4-1, the J call TRBJ1-1; tentative D call: TRBD1 (6 bases). With 0 bases removed from V and 6 bases from J, the gap between germline ends came to 11 bases. The germline CDR1 and CDR2 sequences are MGHRA and YSYEKL. The CDR3 has 14 residues. The CDR3 DNA reads TGCGCCAGCAGCCAAGATTTGGGGGGCCCTGAAGCTTTCTTT. Protein: CASSQDLGGPEAFF.

This clonotype has ten or more counts. DNA of the CDR3: TGTGCCACCAGCAGAGACCTCCGAGGGAACGGTCGATATGGCTACACCTTC. Translated, it gives CATSRDLRGNGRYGYTF. The rearrangement links TRBV15 to TRBJ1-2; D remains ambiguous. V was trimmed by 0 bases and J by 5 bases, leaving 19 bases between them. The CDR3 totals 17 residues. Germline values: CDR1 LNHNV, CDR2 YYDKDF (reference sequence).

This clonotype was seen a handful of times. The chain couples TRBV28 to TRBJ2-7; TRBD1 might be the D (6 bases). Germline loops: CDR1 MDHEN, CDR2 SYDVKM. V lost 3 bases to trimming and J lost 2 bases, with 11 bases between them. This CDR3 contains 14 residues. CDR3 nucleotide sequence: TGTGCCAGCAGTTTGGAGGACAGCCCCTACGAGCAGTACTTC. As protein: CASSLEDSPYEQYF.

This clonotype was counted ten times or more. The V call is TRBV12-5, the J call TRBJ1-1, with 9 bases fitting TRBD1. The CDR3 is made up of 20 amino acids. Trimming cost V 2 bases and J 0 bases; bases outside gene matches: 16. Germline V gene data show CDR1 as LGHNT and CDR2 as FRNRAP. DNA for the CDR3: TGTGCTAGTGGTTTGATCACAGGGGGCGCGGATCCCTCCCTGAACACTGAAGCTTTCTTT. This codes for CASGLITGGADPSLNTEAFF. The variable domain in full, with the rest retrieved from reference TRBV12-5 and TRBJ1-1, is DARVTQTPRHKVTEMGQEVTMRCQPILGHNTVFWYRQTMMQGLELLAYFRNRAPLDDSGMPKDRFSAEMPDATLATLKIQPSEPRDSAVYFCASGLITGGADPSLNTEAFFGQGTRLTVV.

At least ten counts were recorded for this clonotype. The rearrangement links TRBV11-2 to TRBJ1-1, with a weak D call TRBD1 (5 bases). V lost 8 bases to trimming and J lost 0 bases, with 16 bases between them. Germline assignment: CDR1 SGHAT and CDR2 FQNNGV. This CDR3 spans 15 amino acids. The CDR3 sequence is CASSLRGSMNTEAFF. The CDR3 DNA sequence: TGTGCCAGCTCACTTCGGGGGTCGATGAACACTGAAGCTTTCTTT.

This clonotype was recorded at least ten times. This chain connects TRBV28 to TRBJ2-7; 8 bases map to TRBD2. V lost 5 bases to trimming and J lost 2 bases; unmatched junction nucleotides: 8. The CDR3 runs 15 residues. Germline loops: CDR1 MDHEN, CDR2 SYDVKM. CDR3 region: CASSPLAGGTYEQYF. In nucleotides, the CDR3 is TGTGCCAGCAGTCCGTTGGCGGGGGGAACCTACGAGCAGTACTTC.

The sample holds a few counts of this clonotype. For the CDR3, the DNA is TGTGCCAGCAGCGGCCGGACTAGCGGGATCGATTACACCGGGGAGCTGTTTTTT. Translating gives CASSGRTSGIDYTGELFF. The genes are TRBV11-2 and TRBJ2-2, with 12 bases matching TRBD2. CDR3 size: 18 residues. The germline V gene encodes CDR1 SGHAT and CDR2 FQNNGV. The V and J ends lost 5 bases and 3 bases, in that order; junction bases with no gene match: 10.

V gene TRBV20-1 combines with J gene TRBJ1-6; D is perhaps TRBD1 (6 bases). V was shortened by 1 base and J by 3 bases, with 10 bases between the two germline ends. CDR3 length: 15 amino acids. Germline CDR1 reads DFQATT; CDR2 reads SNEGSKA (reference sequence). CDR3 nucleotides: TGCAGTGCTAGAGGAAACAGGGTCTATAATTCACCCCTCCACTTT. This encodes CSARGNRVYNSPLHF.

This clonotype came up many times. The J gene is TRBJ1-6, the V gene TRBV6-5; maybe TRBD1 (5 bases). The CDR3 has 16 residues. From germline, CDR1 is MNHEY and CDR2 SVGAGI. V was clipped by 2 bases and J by 7 bases, with 15 bases between them. CDR3 residues: CASSYGGGVGNSPLHF. The CDR3 nucleotides are TGTGCCAGCAGTTACGGGGGGGGGGTAGGGAATTCACCCCTCCACTTT.

The chain employs TRBV6-2 or TRBV6-3 and TRBJ1-3; D gene unclear. Per germline, CDR1 MNHEY and CDR2 SVGEGT. Trimming removed 7 bases at V and 0 bases at J, with 16 bases between. This CDR3 spans 16 amino acids. CDR3 sequence reads: CASKRQSGSSGNTIYF. CDR3 coding DNA: TGTGCCAGCAAGCGGCAATCAGGCAGCTCTGGAAACACCATATATTTT.

This clonotype was recorded many times. This chain joins TRBV28 and TRBJ1-2; D is ambiguous. CDR1 and CDR2 (germline): MDHEN, SYDVKM. V shed 6 bases and J shed 0 bases, with 14 bases lying between them. The length of the CDR3 is 15 residues. The CDR3 sequence: CASSSFTRANYGYTF. The DNA for the CDR3 is TGTGCCAGCAGCTCATTCACCAGAGCTAACTATGGCTACACCTTC.

In its sample, this clonotype was seen many times. V gene TRBV7-6 combines with J gene TRBJ2-2, with D tentatively TRBD1 (5 bases). Germline CDR1 reads SGHVS; CDR2 reads FNYEAQ. Trimming left V 1 base short and J 7 bases short, with 10 bases between. This CDR3 contains 14 residues. In nucleotides, the CDR3 is TGTGCCAGCAGCTTAGGACAGTCAGGCGGGGAGCTGTTTTTT. Translation gives CASSLGQSGGELFF.